This T cell receptor beta chain comes out of a study of blood T cell repertoires in COVID-19. Study details: Samples taken during acute and convalescent COVID-19 were collected in the United States, Italy and Spain. T cells, B-cell-depleted T cells, or PBMCs supplied cDNA or gDNA.

As handled by the study authors: From reference gene primer amplification, estimates of nucleated cell counts were derived. Assay used: immunoSEQ multiplex PCR; TCRdb lists only in-frame clones, some missing. D and trimming come from the DNA, and the V and J calls and clone size come from that table. The sample has roughly 330,000 clones, about 86% seen once; the top ten hold around 1.2%. Germline assignment: CDR1 SGHNT and CDR2 YYREEE (reference sequence). This CDR3 contains 13 residues. Trimming removed 2 bases from V and 4 bases from J, with 9 bases in between. This clone was detected once. Sequencing was done on a sample of peripheral blood. The rearrangement joins TRBV5-4 to TRBJ1-2; maybe TRBD1 (6 bases). This TCR came from a woman aged 45-65 years with acute or convalescent COVID-19. CDR3 in amino acids: CASSLQGRYGYTF. The CDR3 coding sequence is TGTGCCAGCAGCTTACAGGGTCGCTATGGCTACACCTTC. The complete variable domain, with remaining parts taken from reference TRBV5-4 and TRBJ1-2, reads ETGVTQSPTHLIKTRGQQVTLRCSSQSGHNTVSWYQQALGQGPQFIFQYYREEENGRGNFPPRFSGLQFPNYSSELNVNALELDDSALYLCASSLQGRYGYTFGSGTRLTVV.